These 25 T cell receptor beta chains were sequenced from one sample in a study of blood T cell repertoires in COVID-19. The protocol was immunoSEQ multiplex PCR, while the TCRdb copy is restricted to in-frame clones and leaves out a portion. The table includes 75,000 to 80,000 clones, about 86% detected once. Input material: peripheral blood. These receptors all come from a human donor in a cohort sampled during active COVID-19.

The chain employs TRBV10-1 and TRBJ2-1; perhaps TRBD1 as D (6 bases). V lost 7 bases and J 2 bases, leaving 12 bases between the germline ends. CDR3 length: 14 amino acids. Germline V gene lookup returns CDR1 WNHNN and CDR2 SYGVQD (reference sequence). This chain's CDR3 is CASTRTAAYNEQFF. CDR3 in DNA: TGCGCCAGCACCCGGACAGCCGCCTACAATGAGCAGTTCTTC.

This clone was observed a few times. The V call is TRBV5-6, the J call TRBJ2-7; D not certain. CDR1 is SGHDT, CDR2 YYEEEE, per germline. V gave up 1 base and J gave up 2 bases, with 10 bases separating them. The CDR3 extends over 14 amino acids. The CDR3 coding sequence is TGTGCCAGCAGCTTGTACGGCCAGGCCTACGAGCAGTACTTC. Translated: CASSLYGQAYEQYF.

The V gene is TRBV5-6, the J gene TRBJ2-1; no firm D call. The germline gives CDR1 SGHDT, CDR2 YYEEEE. V shed 1 base and J shed 9 bases, with 8 bases lying between them. This CDR3 spans 12 amino acids. CDR3 DNA: TGTGCCAGCAGCTTGCCCGGTGGTGAGCAGTTCTTC. Its translation is CASSLPGGEQFF.

The chain joins TRBV15 to TRBJ2-1; unclear D gene. Germline loops: CDR1 LNHNV, CDR2 YYDKDF (reference sequence). This CDR3 has 17 residues. Trimming shortened V by 3 bases and J by 9 bases, and 24 bases separated the two germline ends. Here the CDR3 reads CATSSRVSQSAGTEQFF. The CDR3, as DNA: TGTGCCACCAGCAGTCGAGTTTCACAGTCTGCTGGTACTGAGCAGTTCTTC.

The chain recombines TRBV27 with TRBJ2-7; D remains ambiguous. CDR1 and CDR2 (germline): MNHEY, SMNVEV (reference sequence). V dropped 3 bases and J dropped 4 bases, with 7 bases sitting between them. The CDR3 has 12 amino acids. The CDR3 loop reads CASSLTGYEQYF. The CDR3 DNA is TGTGCCAGCAGTTTGACTGGGTACGAGCAGTACTTC.

V and J are TRBV6-1 and TRBJ1-2, with a tentative D call TRBD1 (5 bases). V shed 1 base and J shed 8 bases, with 11 bases lying between them. The CDR3 covers 13 residues. Germline CDR1 and CDR2: MNHNS and SASEGT. CDR3 DNA: TGTGCCAGCAGTGAAGGGTGGGGCGTAGGCTACACCTTC. It yields the protein CASSEGWGVGYTF.

The CDR3 DNA reads TGTGCCAGCAGCCTCGGGACAGGGGGCGGCTACACCTTC. Translated, it gives CASSLGTGGGYTF. The chain carries TRBV12-3 or TRBV12-4 and TRBJ1-2, with 12 bases aligning to TRBD1. J gave up 8 bases and V 6 bases, and 4 bases lay outside the gene matches. CDR3 length equals 13 residues.

The chain is built from TRBV30 and TRBJ1-2, with 9 bases that match TRBD1. The length of the CDR3 is 12 residues. V gave up 2 bases and J gave up 8 bases; unmatched junction bases: 3. Germline CDR1 is GTSNPN and CDR2 is SVGIG (reference sequence). The CDR3 bases are TGTGCCTGGAGTCCCGGGACAGGGGGCTACACCTTC. Its translation: CAWSPGTGGYTF.

The chain recombines TRBV28 with TRBJ1-4; D is ambiguous. Germline assignment: CDR1 MDHEN and CDR2 SYDVKM. The CDR3 runs 14 residues. With 3 bases removed from V and 7 bases from J, the gap between germline ends came to 12 bases. The CDR3 region is CASSFGVGSEKLFF. The DNA of the CDR3 is TGTGCCAGCAGTTTCGGGGTGGGTAGTGAAAAACTGTTTTTT.

The chain links TRBV24-1 to TRBJ1-5; 7 nucleotides agree with TRBD1. Looked up from germline, CDR1 is KGHDR and CDR2 is SFDVKD. The CDR3 spans 18 residues. V lost 4 bases to trimming and J lost 5 bases; unmatched junction nucleotides: 16. The CDR3 nucleotides read TGTGCCACCAGTGACCATATTTTGACAGGGACCTCCTATCAGCCCCAGCATTTT. Its translation: CATSDHILTGTSYQPQHF.

Here the CDR3 reads CASSLSAGTDHGYTF. In DNA form, the CDR3 reads TGTGCCAGCAGCTTATCCGCGGGGACAGATCATGGCTACACCTTC. The V and J genes are TRBV7-3 and TRBJ1-2; TRBD1 matches 7 bases. Trimming took 2 bases from V and 6 from J; bases not matched to a gene: 9. The CDR3 is 15 amino acids. Germline V gene lookup returns CDR1 SGHTA and CDR2 FQGTGA.

J is TRBJ1-3 and V is TRBV5-6, with D unresolved. Trimming removed 0 bases at V and 4 bases at J, with 11 bases between. CDR1 SGHDT and CDR2 YYEEEE come from the germline V gene. This CDR3 contains 15 residues. The CDR3 is CASSLGPARGNTIYF. CDR3 in DNA: TGTGCCAGCAGCTTGGGTCCGGCGCGGGGAAACACCATATATTTT.

This clone was seen only a few times. V usage is TRBV7-9 and J usage is TRBJ1-6; the match to TRBD1 covers 10 bases. CDR1 is SEHNR and CDR2 is FQNEAQ in the germline V gene (reference sequence). The junction had 3 bases not matched to a gene; V was cut back by 11 bases and J by 8 bases. The CDR3 has 12 residues. This CDR3 reads CAHGTGDSPLHF. The CDR3 nucleotides read TGTGCCCACGGGACAGGGGATTCACCCCTCCACTTT.

The genes are TRBV19 and TRBJ2-5; tentatively, D is TRBD1 (5 bases). The CDR3 is 15 residues long. Deletions cut 5 bases from V and 2 bases from J, with 15 bases between. The germline V gene has CDR1 LNHDA and CDR2 SQIVND (reference sequence). The CDR3 region is CASSDRHLLQETQYF. CDR3 coding DNA: TGTGCCAGTAGTGACAGACACCTCCTTCAAGAGACCCAGTACTTC.

The rearrangement links TRBV6-1 to TRBJ1-2; 9 nucleotides agree with TRBD1. CDR3 length: 15 residues. Losses at the gene ends were 0 bases for V and 4 bases for J; bases not matched to a gene: 3. Per germline, CDR1 MNHNS and CDR2 SASEGT. CDR3 nucleotide sequence: TGTGCCAGCAGTGAAGCGGTACAGGGGGCCTATGGCTACACCTTC. This sequence encodes CASSEAVQGAYGYTF.

The chain recombines TRBV19 with TRBJ1-2; 7 bases are a match to TRBD1. Germline V gene lookup returns CDR1 LNHDA and CDR2 SQIVND (reference sequence). This CDR3 has 13 amino acids. Germline trimming cut 5 bases from V and 8 bases from J; bases unmatched to any gene: 8. This CDR3 reads CASSRQGDSGYTF. The DNA of the CDR3 is TGTGCCAGTAGTCGACAGGGTGACTCCGGCTACACCTTC.

The rearrangement joins TRBV6-5 to TRBJ1-1, with a tentative D call TRBD1 (6 bases). This CDR3 comprises 13 residues. V shed 7 bases and J shed 3 bases, with 12 bases lying between them. Germline V gives CDR1 MNHEY, CDR2 SVGAGI. The CDR3 is CASTEGGYTEAFF. CDR3 nucleotide sequence: TGTGCCAGCACCGAGGGGGGGTACACTGAAGCTTTCTTT.

The chain carries TRBV13 and TRBJ1-2, with D perhaps matching TRBD1 (6 bases). The CDR3 totals 13 residues. CDR1 and CDR2 from the germline V gene are PRHDT and FYEKMQ (reference sequence). The V end was cut by 5 bases, the J end by 5 bases, with 12 bases between. CDR3 sequence reads: CASSDKGGYGYTF. The CDR3 bases are TGTGCCAGCAGCGACAAAGGGGGTTATGGCTACACCTTC.

The rearrangement joins TRBV18 to TRBJ1-6; D remains ambiguous. Trimming took 0 bases from V and 8 from J, leaving 17 bases between them. The CDR3 is made up of 17 amino acids. Germline V gene lookup returns CDR1 KGHSH and CDR2 LQKENI. CDR3 region: CASSPPHPRNGDSPLHF. CDR3 bases: TGTGCCAGCTCACCACCCCACCCCCGAAACGGGGATTCACCCCTCCACTTT. Full variable domain (outside the CDR3, taken from reference TRBV18 and TRBJ1-6): NAGVMQNPRHLVRRRGQEARLRCSPMKGHSHVYWYRQLPEEGLKFMVYLQKENIIDESGMPKERFSAEFPKEGPSILRIQQVVRGDSAAYFCASSPPHPRNGDSPLHFGNGTRLTVT.

This chain joins TRBV3-1 (or the pseudogene TRBV3-2) and TRBJ2-3, with 10 bases fitting TRBD2. This CDR3 contains 15 residues. Germline-derived CDR1 and CDR2 are LGHDT and YNNKEL (reference sequence). Trimming cost V 4 bases and J 2 bases; bases outside gene matches: 3. The CDR3 spells CASSPTSGPTDTQYF. The CDR3, as DNA: TGTGCCAGCAGCCCGACTAGCGGGCCCACAGATACGCAGTATTTT.

The DNA for the CDR3 is TGTGCCAGCAGTCGGGACAGACTTTATGGCTACACCTTC. Its protein product is CASSRDRLYGYTF. The chain couples TRBV11-2 to TRBJ1-2, with 7 bases lining up with TRBD1. Trimming removed 6 bases from V and 5 bases from J; junction bases left unmatched: 6. Germline-derived CDR1 and CDR2 are SGHAT and FQNNGV. The CDR3 extends over 13 amino acids.

This chain links TRBV29-1 with TRBJ2-7; 7 nucleotides match TRBD2. This CDR3 is built from 18 residues. CDR1 SQVTM and CDR2 ANQGSEA come from the germline V gene. V trimming: 4 bases; J trimming: 0 bases; junction bases outside the gene matches: 18. CDR3 in amino acids: CSVGGEGRTSRSSYEQYF. Here the CDR3 DNA reads TGCAGCGTTGGGGGGGAGGGACGGACCAGCAGAAGCTCCTACGAGCAGTACTTC.

This clone was observed once. This sequence joins TRBV18 and TRBJ1-5, with D possibly matching TRBD1 (5 bases). The V end was cut by 2 bases, the J end by 6 bases, with 17 bases between. The germline gives CDR1 KGHSH, CDR2 LQKENI. The CDR3 covers 16 residues. DNA for the CDR3: TGTGCCAGCTCACCAGCCGAAGGGACTTTGGGTCAGCCCCAGCATTTT. As protein: CASSPAEGTLGQPQHF.

The chain links TRBV5-1 to TRBJ2-7, with 12 bases that match TRBD1. The CDR3 consists of 19 residues. Germline lookup yields CDR1 SGHRS and CDR2 YFSETQ. The V gene end was trimmed by 4 bases and the J gene end by 1 base; junction bases not matched to a gene: 15. CDR3 in amino acids: CASSNSGQGAPFTSYEQYF. The CDR3 DNA is TGCGCCAGCAGCAACTCGGGACAGGGGGCGCCTTTTACATCCTACGAGCAGTACTTC.

A single count supports this clone. The rearrangement joins TRBV19 to TRBJ1-2, with 8 bases identical to TRBD1. Germline CDR1 and CDR2: LNHDA and SQIVND (reference sequence). This CDR3 contains 14 residues. The V and J ends lost 5 bases and 6 bases, in that order; junction bases with no gene match: 8. The CDR3 region has the DNA TGTGCCAGTAGTTCGGTACAGGGGGGGCATGGCTACACCTTC. As protein: CASSSVQGGHGYTF.